This T cell receptor (beta chain) was recovered during a study of T cell repertoires in cytomegalovirus infection (dated by TCRdb to between 2018 and 2020). Study-wide context: Peptide stimulations targeted recently identified HLA-C-restricted CMV epitopes, whose presentation resists viral immunomodulation, together with well-studied HLA-B-restricted epitopes. Because public TCR beta signatures pointed to carriage of CMV infection together with the matching HLA type, the HLA type of each donor mattered for the analysis. The research as a whole found: In both this cohort and an independent cohort of some 350 donors, the cumulative frequency of public TCR beta family members distinguished carriers of CMV infection plus the relevant HLA type. The ex vivo response was dominated by HLA-C-restricted CMV-specific TCR beta clonotypes, which also provided the single most frequent clonotype in two of eight donors.

Sequencing was performed on an Illumina HiSeq 1500. TCRdb reanalyzed the raw reads on its own, using fastp at Q25 for trimming and MiXCR for clone calling, and kept in-frame beta chains. Records with the same CDR3 protein are collapsed into one entry carrying the most frequent genes and DNA. Within this sample are about 330,000 distinct CDR3 sequences, with about 35% of them counted one time only. 13% of the sample belongs to the ten largest clones. Sequences KGHDR (CDR1) and SFDVKD (CDR2) are obtained from the germline V gene. The CDR3 numbers 15 residues from cysteine through phenylalanine. CDR3 DNA is the only sequence kept; it has 45 bases, read in frame from the first base. The junction carries 13 bases between V and J, which are trimmed by 5 bases and 1 base respectively. In this sample, this clonotype turned up a few times. Its cognate antigen has yet to be identified. No base quality information exists; no much larger clone differs at one position.

The label giving this sample's treatment or condition can be read as: in vitro stimulation with specific CMV peptide epitopes to enrich CMV-specific T cells. The material was cultured PBMCs, obtained from culture after CMV antigen stimulation. The TCR comes from a human donor in good health (CMV status not recorded). Some clones in this sample may be carry-over from other donors' samples. The chain links TRBV24-1 with TRBJ2-5; the D gene cannot be named for sure. The CDR3 loop reads CATSGLDSPQETQYF. DNA sequence: TGTGCCACCAGTGGCCTAGACTCACCCCAAGAGACCCAGTACTTC.